These T cell receptor beta chains were read from a single sample in a study of cytomegalovirus exposure and HLA in healthy donors. The table came from immunoSEQ multiplex PCR; TCRdb's copy has only in-frame clones and leaves some out. This table has approximately 160,000 clones, around 86% appearing once. Input material: PBMCs. The receptors were gathered from a human donor in good health. CDR3s include the opening cysteine and the closing phenylalanine or tryptophan. D genes are given only for firm matches. The listing skips clone size in some rows; elsewhere it reads once, few, many or a size class.

TRBJ1-1 | . | TRBV10-3 | TRBD1 | TGTGCCATCAGACAGGGGGAAACTGAAGCTTTCTTT | CAIRQGETEAFF
TRBJ1-1 | . | TRBV2 | TRBD1 | TGTGCCAGTACAGGGGCGAACACTGAAGCTTTCTTT | CASTGANTEAFF
TRBJ2-1 | . | TRBV5-4 | TRBD1 | TGTGCCAGCAGCCGGGCCCGGACAGGCGACAATGAGCAGTTCTTC | CASSRARTGDNEQFF
TRBJ1-2 | once | TRBV6-5 | . | TGTGCCAGCAGATCTGAGACTAACTATGGCTACACCTTC | CASRSETNYGYTF
TRBJ2-3 | . | TRBV10-3 | . | TGTGCCATCAGGGGCGGGGCGAGCACAGATACGCAGTATTTT | CAIRGGASTDTQYF
TRBJ1-2 | . | TRBV2 | TRBD1 | TGTGCCAGCAGTGGACAGGGGGTCTATGGCTACACCTTC | CASSGQGVYGYTF
TRBJ2-1 | . | TRBV6-6 | TRBD2 | TGTGCCAGCAGTGACACTAGCGGGGGGTACAATGAGCAGTTCTTC | CASSDTSGGYNEQFF
TRBJ1-2 | few | TRBV9 | TRBD1 | TGTGCCAGCACCGGACAGGGTCAGGGCTACACCTTC | CASTGQGQGYTF
TRBJ1-4 | . | TRBV5-1 | TRBD1 | TGCGCCAGCAGCCTGGGACAGGATGAAAAACTGTTTTTT | CASSLGQDEKLFF
TRBJ2-3 | . | TRBV6-5 | TRBD2 | TGTGCCAGCAGCCGACTAGCGGGTAGGACAGATACGCAGTATTTT | CASSRLAGRTDTQYF
TRBJ2-7 | . | TRBV25-1 | . | TGTGCCAGCAGAGACATGGGCTACGAGCAGTACTTC | CASRDMGYEQYF
TRBJ2-7 | . | TRBV18 | TRBD1 | TGTGCCAGCTCACCCACGACGGGACAGGGTTCCTTAAGGAGCTCCTACGAGCAGTACTTC | CASSPTTGQGSLRSSYEQYF
TRBJ2-1 | . | TRBV5-8 | . | TGTGCCAGCAGCTCCACAGCTTACAATGAGCAGTTCTTC | CASSSTAYNEQFF
TRBJ1-1 | . | TRBV6-4 | . | TGTGCCAGCAGTGTGGACAGAAACACTGAAGCTTTCTTT | CASSVDRNTEAFF
TRBJ2-3 | . | TRBV5-1 | TRBD2 | TGCGCCAGCAGCGGACTAGCGGGCCCCACAGATACGCAGTATTTT | CASSGLAGPTDTQYF
TRBJ1-6 | . | TRBV7-9 | . | TGTGCCAGCAGCTTAGGCGGACTTAATTCACCCCTCCACTTT | CASSLGGLNSPLHF
TRBJ2-3 | . | TRBV9 | . | TGTGCCAGCGAGGGAAGCACAGATACGCAGTATTTT | CASEGSTDTQYF
TRBJ2-7 | . | TRBV5-6 | TRBD1 | TGTGCCAGCAGCATATTCACCGGGACAGGGGTGTACGAGCAGTACTTC | CASSIFTGTGVYEQYF
TRBJ2-5 | . | TRBV5-4 | . | TGTGCCAGCAGCTCGGCGGGGACTTACCAAGAGACCCAGTACTTC | CASSSAGTYQETQYF
TRBJ2-5 | . | TRBV2 | TRBD2 | TGTGCCAGCACACTAGCGGGGAACCAAGAGACCCAGTACTTC | CASTLAGNQETQYF
TRBJ2-3 | . | TRBV10-2 | . | TGCGCCAGCATTCTTGAGCGGGCAAGCACAGATACGCAGTATTTT | CASILERASTDTQYF
TRBJ2-3 | . | TRBV11-2 | . | TGTGCCAGCAGCTTAGACCGGACTCCTGCGGATACGCAGTATTTT | CASSLDRTPADTQYF
TRBJ1-2 | . | TRBV6-1 | . | TGTGCCAGCAGTGCAGGACAACCCTCGAGGCATGGCTACACCTTC | CASSAGQPSRHGYTF
TRBJ2-7 | once | TRBV7-8 | TRBD2 | TGTGCCAGCCTGGGGGGGAGGGAGCAGTACTTC | CASLGGREQYF
TRBJ2-7 | . | TRBV4-3 | TRBD1 | TGCGCCAGCAGCCAACAACAGGGGTGGTACGAGCAGTACTTC | CASSQQQGWYEQYF
TRBJ2-1 | . | TRBV6-1 | TRBD2 | TGTGCCAGCAGTCAAGGACTAGCGGGGGGAAATTACAATGAGCAGTTCTTC | CASSQGLAGGNYNEQFF
TRBJ2-5 | . | TRBV6-6 | . | TGTGCCAGCAGTGCAGGGGTCCAAGAGACCCAGTACTTC | CASSAGVQETQYF
TRBJ2-3 | . | TRBV28 | . | TGTGCCAGCAGTCTCACACAGGGCCTTACTAGCACAGATACGCAGTATTTT | CASSLTQGLTSTDTQYF
TRBJ2-3 | . | TRBV6-6 | . | TGTGCCAGCAGTTCGACTAGCACAGATACGCAGTATTTT | CASSSTSTDTQYF
TRBJ2-5 | . | TRBV2 | TRBD1 | TGTGCCAGCAATAGGGACAGTCAAGAGACCCAGTACTTC | CASNRDSQETQYF
TRBJ2-6 | . | TRBV27 | . | TGTGCCAGCAGTTTATGGTCCGGGGTAGGTGGGGCCAACGTCCTGACTTTC | CASSLWSGVGGANVLTF
TRBJ2-2 | . | TRBV4-2 | . | TGTGCCAGCAGCCAAGACCTAGCAGGCACCGGGGAGCTGTTTTTT | CASSQDLAGTGELFF
TRBJ2-1 | . | TRBV14 | . | TGTGCCAGCAGCCACAACGGGGGGCCGGATGAGCAGTTCTTC | CASSHNGGPDEQFF
TRBJ2-1 | few | TRBV5-1 | TRBD1 | TGCGCCAGCAGCCCGGGACAGGGGGCCTACAATGAGCAGTTCTTC | CASSPGQGAYNEQFF
TRBJ1-5 | . | TRBV7-9 | TRBD1 | TGTGCCAGCAGCTTAGTTCACGGGACAGACAATCAGCCCCAGCATTTT | CASSLVHGTDNQPQHF
TRBJ2-7 | . | TRBV5-1 | TRBD2 | TGCGCCAGCAGCTTGTCATTTACGGGGGGAGATTACGAGCAGTACTTC | CASSLSFTGGDYEQYF
TRBJ1-4 | . | TRBV9 | TRBD1 | TGTGCCAGCAGCGGACACAGGGGGCAAGATGAAAAACTGTTTTTT | CASSGHRGQDEKLFF
TRBJ1-5 | . | TRBV2 | . | TGTGCCAGCAGTGCACTCAGGGATCAGCCCCAGCATTTT | CASSALRDQPQHF
TRBJ2-1 | . | TRBV9 | TRBD2 | TGTGCCAGCAGCCCGGCCGGGGGGGCCAACAATGAGCAGTTCTTC | CASSPAGGANNEQFF
TRBJ1-1 | . | TRBV7-6 | . | TGTGCCAGCAGCTTATTGAAGGGAGCCCTGAACACTGAAGCTTTCTTT | CASSLLKGALNTEAFF
TRBJ1-2 | . | TRBV9 | . | TGTGCCAGCAGTGGCCCCGGCTACACCTTC | CASSGPGYTF
TRBJ2-7 | . | TRBV7-9 | . | TGTTCCAGCAACGACAGTGAATATCCCTACGAGCAGTACTTC | CSSNDSEYPYEQYF
TRBJ2-7 | . | TRBV6-5 | TRBD2 | TGTGCCAGCAGTTACTCGCCGGGGGGCTACGAGCAGTACTTC | CASSYSPGGYEQYF
TRBJ2-1 | . | TRBV7-6 | TRBD2 | TGTGCCAGTAGGCAGCGGGGGGGCGGGGATGAGCAGTTCTTC | CASRQRGGGDEQFF
TRBJ1-2 | . | TRBV6-5 | . | TGTGCCAGCAGTCGCGAGAGACAGTATGGCTACACCTTC | CASSRERQYGYTF
TRBJ1-2 | . | TRBV25-1 | . | TGTGCCAGCACCAGAGGGGCAGGGGACGACTATGGCTACACCTTC | CASTRGAGDDYGYTF
TRBJ1-1 | . | TRBV4-1 | TRBD1 | TGCGCCAGCAGCCAACAACAGGGGGTTCACACTGAAGCTTTCTTT | CASSQQQGVHTEAFF
TRBJ2-1 | . | TRBV11-1 | . | TGTGCCAGCAGCTCTATCTACAATGAGCAGTTCTTC | CASSSIYNEQFF
TRBJ2-5 | . | TRBV12-5 | . | TGTGCTAGTGGTTTGGGTGTTTCTAGTAGAGAGACCCAGTACTTC | CASGLGVSSRETQYF
TRBJ2-3 | . | TRBV2 | TRBD2 | TGTGCCAGCAGACGGGAGGGGAGCACAGATACGCAGTATTTT | CASRREGSTDTQYF
TRBJ1-5 | . | TRBV6-1 | TRBD1 | TGTGCCAGCAGCGAAACAGGGGGCGGACAGCCCCAGCATTTT | CASSETGGGQPQHF
TRBJ1-3 | few | TRBV4-3 | . | TGCGCCAGCAGCCAAGTTACAGGGGGAAACACCATATATTTT | CASSQVTGGNTIYF
TRBJ1-1 | . | TRBV6-5 | TRBD1 | TGTGCCAGCAGAGAGGGGGCGCGGACTGAAGCTTTCTTT | CASREGARTEAFF
TRBJ2-2 | . | TRBV5-1 | TRBD1 | TGCGCCAGCAGCCCCCACGAACAGGGGGCTTACACCGGGGAGCTGTTTTTT | CASSPHEQGAYTGELFF
TRBJ2-5 | few | TRBV2 | TRBD2 | TGTGCCAGCAGTGAACTGCTAGCGGGGCGCCAAGAGACCCAGTACTTC | CASSELLAGRQETQYF
TRBJ1-1 | . | TRBV9 | TRBD1 | TGTGCCAGCAGCGCAGTCGACAGGGGGCATTCTGAAGCTTTCTTT | CASSAVDRGHSEAFF
TRBJ2-3 | . | TRBV7-2 | TRBD2 | TGTGCCAGCAGCCCAAGCGGGGGGGCCTCCACGCAGTATTTT | CASSPSGGASTQYF